Below, one T cell receptor beta chain is given with its context. At one end the junction does not follow the germline gene, possibly because of a read error. In germline, CDR1 is LNHNV, CDR2 YYDKDF (reference sequence). This CDR3 has 16 amino acids. These data come from a study of T-cell reconstitution after alpha-beta-depleted transplantation in children. Unique molecular identifiers were used in preparing the TCRbeta library. TCRdb analysed the PCR reads with MiXCR anew, one entry per CDR3 protein. The sample contains about 460,000 distinct CDR3 sequences, under 12% of which appear only once. This clonotype was obtained from a child between 2 and 9 years old with inherited bone marrow failure, due to receive a stem cell transplant. This chain joins TRBV15 and TRBJ1-3, with 10 bases fitting TRBD1. The sequencing used PBMCs, collected before TCRalphabeta/CD19-depleted stem cell transplant. CDR3: CATSRDRGSSRNTIYF. Written as DNA, the CDR3 is TGTGCCACCAGCAGGGACAGGGGGAGCTCTAGAAACACCATATATTTT.